The clone carrying this T cell receptor beta chain appeared a few times. Its antigen is undetermined. Germline values: CDR1 SEHNR, CDR2 FQNEAQ (reference sequence). The V gene lost 5 bases and the J gene lost 2 bases, with 15 bases spanning the gap. The CDR3 runs to 15 residues. TCRdb's table, derived via immunoSEQ multiplex PCR, lists solely in-frame clones and lacks some. The sample comprises approximately 40,000 clones, 75% to 85% of which are singletons, and 5.5% rests with the top ten. The data belong to a study of a mutant IDH1 vaccine in newly diagnosed glioma. At the level of the study: Eight vaccine doses were administered to patients at weeks 1, 3, 5, 7, 11, 15, 19 and 23. The study started vaccination 4-6 weeks after radiotherapy alone, or with temozolomide cycles. The earlier regimen, radiotherapy, temozolomide, or both, was most often both.

Study observations and caveats: Vaccination elicited immune responses in roughly 92% of patients.

Time point given: week 5, during vaccination. A 20-mer mutant IDH1 peptide at 300 ug was injected subcutaneously with topical imiquimod. The receptor comes from a man between 40 and 49 years old with glioma. The chain carries TRBV7-9 and TRBJ1-1, with D maybe TRBD1 (6 bases). The material was PBMCs, obtained from a glioma patient whose treatment included an IDH1 peptide vaccine. The CDR3 region is CASSKSRGTNTEAFF. The CDR3 DNA follows: TGTGCCAGCAGCAAATCAAGGGGGACCAACACTGAAGCTTTCTTT. The variable domain in full, with the rest retrieved from reference TRBV7-9 and TRBJ1-1, is DTGVSQNPRHKITKRGQNVTFRCDPISEHNRLYWYRQTLGQGPEFLTYFQNEAQLEKSRLLSDRFSAERPKGSFSTLEIQRTEQGDSAMYLCASSKSRGTNTEAFFGQGTRLTVV.